This T cell receptor (beta chain) was recorded in a study of blood T cells in healthy people across ages. Points from the study as a whole: The diversity estimates, figures obtained from one million T cells, were considered underestimates.

This clonotype appeared a few times. Its antigen is as yet unknown. The CDR3 contains 14 residues. V dropped 4 bases and J dropped 2 bases, with 12 bases sitting between them. Germline loops: CDR1 SGHRS, CDR2 YFSETQ. Through a sample-barcoded 5' primer and a J-beta primer mix, a second PCR was run for roughly 6 to 11 cycles. TCRdb independently ran MiXCR on the 5' RACE reads; one entry per CDR3 protein. The table has about 1.8 million distinct CDR3 sequences, around 50% seen once. Those donating, healthy Caucasian individuals from Russia, were aged about 6 to 95. The sequenced sample was blood. This receptor was identified in a woman in her forties in good health. The V call is TRBV5-1, the J call TRBJ1-2; TRBD1 might be the D (6 bases). CDR3 coding DNA: TGCGCCAGCAGCCCAGGGGACGCAAACTATGGCTACACCTTC. This gives the protein CASSPGDANYGYTF.